This T cell receptor beta chain appears in the sequencing data of a study of CD8+ T cells in alopecia areata. Study context: Tofacitinib ran for 6 to 18 months before 6 months off drug.

cDNA serving as the sequencing template came from extracted, reverse transcribed RNA. Method: immunoSEQ multiplex PCR; TCRdb's copy keeps in-frame clones and lacks some. Of 110,000 or so clones listed, roughly 56% are singletons. In this sample, this clone turned up a few times. The target antigen is unknown. The study's findings and limits: Researchers say the link of baseline CD8+ expansion to response remains uncertain, with one nonresponder. The study found that many expanded lesional clones persisted in scalp and blood during tofacitinib. Both scalp clonality and the expanded CD8+ clones among the top 100 showed a significant decrease with tofacitinib.

Specified treatment: oral pan-JAK inhibitor, 5-10 mg twice daily. The sample consisted of CD4+ T cells sorted from blood, taken at week 24, from a patient treated with tofacitinib. This clonotype was obtained from a human donor with alopecia areata.

Here the CDR3 DNA reads TGCGCCAGCAGCCAAGTATCGGCTAGCGGGGGGGCGGGCTCCTACGAGCAGTACTTC. Translation: CASSQVSASGGAGSYEQYF. This chain joins TRBV4-3 and TRBJ2-7; 12 bases agree with TRBD2. Germline-derived CDR1 and CDR2 are LGHNA and YSLEER. The CDR3 is made up of 19 amino acids. J was trimmed by 0 bases and V by 1 base; bases with no gene match: 10.